One sample yielded the 17 T cell receptor beta chains listed below, sequenced in a study of Tregs in tolerant kidney transplant recipients (dated 2019 in TCRdb). The library was obtained by the immunoSEQ multiplex PCR assay. The clones in this table, taken by TCRdb from immuneACCESS, are in-frame only. Not every clone is retained; where verified, under half of the shortfall comes from an unresolved V gene, and the cause of the rest is unknown. This sample has more than 90,000 clones in its table, and 85% to 95% of those were observed once. Approximately 0.62% of the sample goes to the ten largest clones. The sequenced sample was CD4+ T cells from blood. All receptors come from a human donor in good health.

The J gene is TRBJ2-3, the V gene TRBV7-2, with a weak D call TRBD1 (6 bases). Germline lookup yields CDR1 SGHTA and CDR2 FQGNSA. V was cut by 1 base and J by 4 bases, with 6 bases left in between. The CDR3 runs to 13 residues. As DNA, the CDR3 is TGTGCCAGCAGCTTAGACAGGGCAGATACGCAGTATTTT. Its translation: CASSLDRADTQYF.

The rearrangement links TRBV14 to TRBJ2-1; D may correspond to TRBD1 or TRBD2 (5 bases each). CDR1 and CDR2 from the germline V gene are SGHDN and FVKESK. With 1 base removed from V and 4 bases from J, the gap between germline ends came to 14 bases. This CDR3 contains 16 residues. The CDR3 protein is CASSQGTGARYNEQFF. The CDR3 DNA sequence: TGTGCCAGCAGCCAAGGAACCGGGGCCAGGTACAATGAGCAGTTCTTC.

This chain joins TRBV5-1 and TRBJ2-7; a weak D match, TRBD2 (5 bases). The germline V gene has CDR1 SGHRS and CDR2 YFSETQ. CDR3 length: 14 residues. V lost 2 bases to trimming and J lost 2 bases, with 11 bases between them. CDR3 in DNA: TGCGCCAGCAGCTTCGTGGGAGTCCCCTACGAGCAGTACTTC. This codes for CASSFVGVPYEQYF.

The chain has TRBV6-5 and TRBJ1-4; the match to TRBD1 covers 10 bases. Germline V lookup: CDR1 MNHEY, CDR2 SVGAGI. CDR3 length equals 15 residues. Unmatched junction bases numbered 6, after V lost 6 bases and J lost 5 bases. As DNA, the CDR3 is TGTGCCAGCAGCCGGGACAGGGGTTTAAATGAAAAACTGTTTTTT. Translated: CASSRDRGLNEKLFF.

The rearrangement joins TRBV9 to TRBJ2-5; TRBD2 is a possible D gene (6 bases). The ends were cut back, 0 bases at V and 1 base at J, with 7 bases in the middle. Germline CDR1 is SGDLS and CDR2 is YYNGEE. There are 14 residues in the CDR3. Here the CDR3 reads CASSVEGGQETQYF. The CDR3 region has the DNA TGTGCCAGCAGCGTAGAGGGAGGCCAAGAGACCCAGTACTTC.

In nucleotides, the CDR3 is TGTGCCAGCAGCTTGAGGGGGGCCGGCAACAATGAGCAGTTCTTC. Amino acid sequence: CASSLRGAGNNEQFF. This chain joins TRBV7-9 and TRBJ2-1; D may match TRBD1 or TRBD2 (6 bases each). Trimming took off 3 bases at V and 5 bases at J, with 14 bases between the two ends. There are 15 residues in the CDR3. CDR1 and CDR2 from the germline V gene are SEHNR and FQNEAQ (reference sequence).

The rearrangement joins TRBV7-9 to TRBJ2-7; D might be TRBD1 or TRBD2, each matching 5 bases. Germline values: CDR1 SEHNR, CDR2 FQNEAQ (reference sequence). V was shortened by 5 bases and J by 6 bases, with 14 bases between the two germline ends. CDR3 length: 13 amino acids. CDR3 DNA sequence: TGTGCCAGCAGCACTGAACCAGGGAGCGAGCAGTACTTC. This gives the protein CASSTEPGSEQYF.

The V and J genes are TRBV11-2 and TRBJ1-1; 9 bases are a match to TRBD1. V trimming: 6 bases; J trimming: 4 bases; junction bases outside the gene matches: 15. CDR3 length: 17 amino acids. Germline lookup yields CDR1 SGHAT and CDR2 FQNNGV. This CDR3 reads CASSHLRAGTGSTEAFF. In nucleotides, the CDR3 is TGTGCCAGCAGTCACCTTAGGGCCGGGACAGGGTCCACTGAAGCTTTCTTT.

The chain recombines TRBV19 with TRBJ2-6; D gene unclear. Germline CDR1 LNHDA, CDR2 SQIVND (reference sequence). The CDR3 is 14 amino acids. With 8 bases removed from V and 3 bases from J, the gap between germline ends came to 11 bases. The CDR3 is CASADLFGANVLTF. In DNA, the CDR3 is TGTGCCAGTGCCGACCTATTTGGGGCCAACGTCCTGACTTTC.

The rearrangement uses TRBV7-6 and TRBJ1-1, with TRBD1 identical over 11 bases. The CDR3 sequence is 15 residues long. Germline lookup yields CDR1 SGHVS and CDR2 FNYEAQ. Unmatched junction bases numbered 6, after V lost 5 bases and J lost 4 bases. CDR3 in amino acids: CASSPRDRGSTEAFF. In nucleotides, the CDR3 is TGTGCCAGCAGCCCCCGGGACAGGGGGTCCACTGAAGCTTTCTTT.

V usage is TRBV5-1 and J usage is TRBJ2-2; TRBD2 might be the D (5 bases). The CDR3 extends over 16 amino acids. V was shortened by 1 base and J by 3 bases, with 13 bases between the two germline ends. Germline values: CDR1 SGHRS, CDR2 YFSETQ. The DNA of the CDR3 is TGCGCCAGCAGCTTGTCCCTAGCAGACTACACCGGGGAGCTGTTTTTT. This sequence encodes CASSLSLADYTGELFF.

The rearrangement uses TRBV4-1 and TRBJ2-2, with D unresolved. V dropped 3 bases and J dropped 4 bases, with 9 bases sitting between them. The CDR3 totals 14 residues. Germline V gene sequence: CDR1 MGHRA, CDR2 YSYEKL. The CDR3 DNA sequence: TGCGCCAGCAGCCATCCCCGCATCACCGGGGAGCTGTTTTTT. Protein product: CASSHPRITGELFF.

The chain links TRBV6-6 to TRBJ2-7, with 9 bases lining up with TRBD1. Germline V gene lookup returns CDR1 MNHNY and CDR2 SVGAGI (reference sequence). The trim removed 6 bases at V and 3 bases at J, leaving 12 bases unmatched. The CDR3 is 16 amino acids. CDR3 sequence (DNA): TGTGCCAGCAGCATACCTCCGGGACAGGGAAACTACGAGCAGTACTTC. This sequence encodes CASSIPPGQGNYEQYF.

The table lists this clone with a count of one. The rearrangement links TRBV2 to TRBJ1-5, with D uncertain. CDR1 is SNHLY and CDR2 is FYNNEI in the germline V gene. The CDR3 is 15 residues long. V was cut by 4 bases and J by 0 bases, with 10 bases left in between. The CDR3 DNA reads as TGTGCCAGCAGTGCCGTAGGTCTTAGCAATCAGCCCCAGCATTTT. Its protein is CASSAVGLSNQPQHF.

This clone was recorded once. The CDR3 spells CASSVRDGRRGYEQYF. Here the CDR3 DNA reads TGTGCCAGTAGTGTCCGGGACGGCCGGAGGGGTTACGAGCAGTACTTC. The V and J genes are TRBV19 and TRBJ2-7; D perhaps matches TRBD2 (6 bases). The germline CDR1 and CDR2 sequences are LNHDA and SQIVND (reference sequence). The V gene lost 5 bases and the J gene lost 4 bases, with 21 bases spanning the gap. The CDR3 sequence is 16 residues long.

This clone was counted between two and nine times. The chain recombines TRBV2 with TRBJ1-2; possible D gene TRBD1, 6 bases. Germline V gene data show CDR1 as SNHLY and CDR2 as FYNNEI. The CDR3 totals 14 residues. V was pared by 1 base and J by 6 bases, with 12 bases between. The CDR3 reads CASSEVPGGDGYTF. The CDR3 bases are TGTGCCAGCAGTGAAGTCCCCGGGGGCGATGGCTACACCTTC.

The sample holds one count of this clone. The rearrangement uses TRBV11-2 and TRBJ2-1; 10 nucleotides agree with TRBD2. Germline V gene sequence: CDR1 SGHAT, CDR2 FQNNGV. The trim removed 8 bases at V and 4 bases at J, leaving 14 bases unmatched. The CDR3 spans 17 residues. CDR3 sequence: CASHPGGASGSYNEQFF. Here the CDR3 DNA reads TGTGCCAGCCACCCCGGGGGGGCTAGCGGGAGTTACAATGAGCAGTTCTTC.